The 18 T cell receptor beta chains below were found in one sample sequenced in a study of T cells in Graves' hyperthyroidism and ophthalmopathy. Amplified regions were TCR beta CDR3 sequences from RNA transcripts. The study used the HTBI primer set for a first-round RT-PCR of the TCR CDR3. TCRdb reprocessed the multiplex PCR reads with MiXCR, giving one entry per CDR3 protein. The data contain 27,000 or so distinct CDR3 sequences, over 35% of them singletons. Material for sequencing was blood. The receptors originated from a young woman with Graves' hyperthyroidism.

This clonotype was seen just once. The rearrangement links TRBV7-2 to TRBJ2-7, with D unclear. The CDR3 is 11 residues long. V dropped 1 base and J dropped 6 bases, with 4 bases sitting between them. Looked up from germline, CDR1 is SGHTA and CDR2 is FQGNSA. The CDR3: CASSLVSEQYF. The CDR3 DNA follows: TGTGCCAGCAGCTTAGTTTCCGAGCAGTACTTC. Based on the CDR3 plus reference TRBV7-2 and TRBJ2-7, the full variable domain is GAGVSQSPSNKVTEKGKDVELRCDPISGHTALYWYRQSLGQGLEFLIYFQGNSAPDKSGLPSDRFSAERTGGSVSTLTIQRTQQEDSAVYLCASSLVSEQYFGPGTRLTVT.

Remarks on this clonotype: An end of the junction differs from the germline gene, which may be a read error. The chain employs TRBV7-2 and TRBJ2-7, with D uncertain. This CDR3 has 16 amino acids. Germline-derived CDR1 and CDR2 are SGHTA and FQGNSA. The CDR3 protein is CASSQDGKKISYEQCF. The CDR3 DNA reads as TGTGCCAGCAGCCAGGACGGCAAGAAAATCTCCTACGAGCAGTGCTTC. Based on the CDR3 plus reference TRBV7-2 and TRBJ2-7, the full variable domain is GAGVSQSPSNKVTEKGKDVELRCDPISGHTALYWYRQSLGQGLEFLIYFQGNSAPDKSGLPSDRFSAERTGGSVSTLTIQRTQQEDSAVYLCASSQDGKKISYEQCFGPGTRLTVT.

Ten or more counts support this clonotype. V gene TRBV5-4 combines with J gene TRBJ2-6, with a possible D match to TRBD1 (7 bases). This CDR3 is built from 19 residues. Per germline, CDR1 SGHNT and CDR2 YYREEE (reference sequence). Deletions cut 0 bases from V and 0 bases from J, with 16 bases between. DNA of the CDR3: TGTGCCAGCAGCTTGGCCGGGGGACAGTTCTTCTCTGGGGCCAACGTCCTGACTTTC. This sequence encodes CASSLAGGQFFSGANVLTF.

This clonotype came up many times. J is TRBJ1-5 and V is TRBV27; D is unresolved. V was cut by 8 bases and J by 4 bases, with 9 bases left in between. This CDR3 has 12 amino acids. Germline CDR1 and CDR2: MNHEY and SMNVEV (reference sequence). The DNA for the CDR3 is TGTGCCAGCGCTACCGGGAATCAGCCCCAGCATTTT. The encoded protein is CASATGNQPQHF.

The CDR3 coding sequence is TGTGCCAGCAGAGGCCTCCCCCCGGAGAGGGGGCAGTTCTTC. Protein: CASRGLPPERGQFF. The chain uses TRBV27 and TRBJ2-1, with D tentatively TRBD1 or TRBD2 (5 bases each). The CDR3 covers 14 residues. The germline gives CDR1 MNHEY, CDR2 SMNVEV (reference sequence). V dropped 6 bases and J dropped 12 bases, with 21 bases sitting between them.

Many counts were recorded for this clonotype. The V gene is TRBV20-1, the J gene TRBJ2-2; TRBD1 or TRBD2 may be the D gene (7 bases each). CDR1 DFQATT and CDR2 SNEGSKA come from the germline V gene (reference sequence). V was shortened by 8 bases and J by 4 bases, with 23 bases between the two germline ends. The CDR3 totals 16 residues. CDR3 amino acids: CSLGGGRSRSTGELFF. The CDR3 DNA follows: TGCAGTCTGGGAGGGGGCAGATCAAGGTCCACCGGGGAGCTGTTTTTT.

The rearrangement links TRBV11-2 to TRBJ2-7, with 9 bases fitting TRBD2. Germline trimming cut 8 bases from V and 9 bases from J; bases unmatched to any gene: 8. Germline CDR1 SGHAT, CDR2 FQNNGV. The CDR3 sequence is 12 residues long. For the CDR3, the DNA is TGTGCCAGCGGGACTAGCCTGAAAGTGCAGTACTTC. Its protein product is CASGTSLKVQYF.

This clonotype was observed at least ten times. The J gene is TRBJ1-2, the V gene TRBV5-1; a weak D match, TRBD1 (6 bases). V lost 0 bases, J lost 6 bases, and 12 bases lay in between. The CDR3 loop spans 14 amino acids. The V gene's germline CDR1 is SGHRS and CDR2 YFSETQ. The CDR3 sequence: CASSLVSGDDGYTF. In DNA, the CDR3 is TGCGCCAGCAGCTTGGTCTCAGGGGACGATGGCTACACCTTC.

This clonotype was found many times. The chain combines TRBV12-3 or TRBV12-4 with TRBJ2-1, with TRBD1 matching over 9 bases. Trimming cost V 6 bases and J 9 bases; bases outside gene matches: 6. The CDR3 has 13 residues. CDR3 in amino acids: CASRGTGGGEQFF. The CDR3 nucleotides read TGTGCCAGCAGAGGTACAGGGGGCGGTGAGCAGTTCTTC.

This clonotype has a count of ten or more. J is TRBJ2-7 and V is TRBV18; no reliable D call. Germline assignment: CDR1 KGHSH and CDR2 LQKENI. V lost 0 bases and J 0 bases, leaving 3 bases between the germline ends. The CDR3 length is 13 residues. The CDR3 loop reads CASSPPSSYEQYF. In DNA form, the CDR3 reads TGTGCCAGCTCACCACCCAGCTCCTACGAGCAGTACTTC.

The chain links TRBV20-1 to TRBJ2-1, with TRBD2 matching over 7 bases. The CDR3 length is 14 residues. Per germline, CDR1 DFQATT and CDR2 SNEGSKA (reference sequence). V shed 1 base and J 6 bases; nucleotides not matched to a gene: 6. CDR3 bases: TGCAGTGCTAGAGTATGGGGGGGGAGCAATGAGCAGTTCTTC. Encoded protein: CSARVWGGSNEQFF.

This clonotype was seen at least ten times. The chain joins TRBV20-1 to TRBJ2-5; 9 bases are a match to TRBD2. Germline values: CDR1 DFQATT, CDR2 SNEGSKA (reference sequence). V dropped 6 bases and J dropped 1; count of bases not matched to a gene: 9. CDR3 length: 15 amino acids. The chain's CDR3 is CSAKGSGSGQETQYF. In DNA form, the CDR3 reads TGCAGTGCCAAAGGTAGCGGGAGTGGCCAAGAGACCCAGTACTTC.

J is TRBJ1-5 and V is TRBV12-3 or TRBV12-4; a possible D gene is TRBD1 (5 bases). CDR3 length equals 12 residues. V was shortened by 3 bases and J by 5 bases, with 5 bases between the two germline ends. As DNA, the CDR3 is TGTGCCAGCAGTTTCAGGGATCAGCCCCAGCATTTT. The encoded protein is CASSFRDQPQHF.

Turning to this clonotype: A read error may be the cause here, since a much bigger clone is one base away. Because the CDR3 is missing its conserved closing phenylalanine or tryptophan, this is likely a read error. The chain joins TRBV3-1 to TRBJ2-5; D unresolved. The CDR3 consists of 11 residues. Deletions cut 5 bases from V and 5 bases from J, with 6 bases between. Germline V gene lookup returns CDR1 LGHDT and CDR2 YNNKEL (reference sequence). The CDR3 DNA sequence: TGTGCCAGCAGCGCTAGGGAGACCCAGTACCTC. Translation gives CASSARETQYL.

This chain joins TRBV6-1 and TRBJ2-3, with 8 bases matching TRBD2. In germline, CDR1 is MNHNS, CDR2 SASEGT. Germline trimming cut 2 bases from V and 11 bases from J; bases unmatched to any gene: 12. CDR3 length: 15 amino acids. The CDR3 DNA follows: TGTGCCAGCAGTGAACTAGCGGGCTCCTACAATGAGCAGTATTTT. Translation gives CASSELAGSYNEQYF.

This clonotype was picked up many times. This chain links TRBV30 with TRBJ1-1; no clear D gene. The germline V and J ends were trimmed by 5 bases and 0 bases, with 4 bases remaining between them. The germline gives CDR1 GTSNPN, CDR2 SVGIG (reference sequence). This CDR3 is 11 amino acids long. CDR3 protein: CAWVVNTEAFF. Here the CDR3 DNA reads TGTGCCTGGGTAGTGAACACTGAAGCTTTCTTT.

This clonotype was picked up many times. This chain connects TRBV5-8 to TRBJ2-1; TRBD2 aligns across 14 bases. The ends lost 4 bases at V and 8 bases at J; junction bases unmatched: 5. This CDR3 has 15 amino acids. Germline V lookup: CDR1 SGHTS, CDR2 YDEGEE. As DNA, the CDR3 is TGTGCCAGCAGCATCGGACTAGCGGGAGGCTATGAGCAGTTCTTC. Protein sequence: CASSIGLAGGYEQFF.

This clonotype was detected only once. A read error is likely, as this CDR3 ends without the conserved phenylalanine or tryptophan. The rearrangement joins TRBV7-2 to TRBJ2-7; no definite D call. Germline CDR1 and CDR2: SGHTA and FQGNSA. Trimming took off 5 bases at V and 9 bases at J, with 11 bases between the two ends. This CDR3 is 11 amino acids long. The DNA of the CDR3 is TGTGCCAGCAGCCTAGGGCTCGGGCAGTACTCC. As protein: CASSLGLGQYS.